These 26 T cell receptor beta chains were sequenced from one sample in a study of T cells expressing NK-cell markers. TCRdb reprocessed the 5' RACE reads and stores each CDR3 protein as one record, lacking DNA. The ten top clones account for approximately 11%, within a sample of over 350,000 distinct CDR3 sequences. Sequenced: blood T cells: a sorted CD56 or NKG2C T cell subset, CD4+ or CD8+ T cells, or bulk PBMC T cells (not recorded which). The source of these receptors is a woman aged 50 to 65 in good health.

The rearrangement joins TRBV11-2 to TRBJ1-5. Germline CDR1 and CDR2: SGHAT and FQNNGV. The length of the CDR3 is 13 residues. CDR3 sequence reads: CASSLQVGQPQHF.

The chain links TRBV12-3 or TRBV12-4 to TRBJ2-2; the TRBD1 assignment by TCRdb is unverifiable without DNA. The length of the CDR3 is 15 residues. The CDR3 region is CASSPRTGGTGELFF.

The V call is TRBV4-1, the J call TRBJ2-3. The CDR3 covers 17 residues. Germline V gives CDR1 MGHRA, CDR2 YSYEKL. The CDR3 reads CASSQESLRPSTDTQYF.

This chain joins TRBV5-5 and TRBJ2-4; checking the TCRdb D call of TRBD1 is not possible without DNA. The CDR3 totals 15 residues. From germline, CDR1 is SGHKS and CDR2 YYEKEE (reference sequence). The CDR3: CASSHPDSFKNIQYF.

The chain uses TRBV4-2 and TRBJ1-6. Germline-derived CDR1 and CDR2 are LGHNA and YNFKEQ. The CDR3 contains 14 residues. CDR3 amino acids: CASSQSVVGSPLHF.

The V call is TRBV24-1, the J call TRBJ2-3; absent DNA, TCRdb's TRBD1 call cannot be checked. Germline V lookup: CDR1 KGHDR, CDR2 SFDVKD. The length of the CDR3 is 15 residues. CDR3 in amino acids: CATSDPAGPTDTQYF.

The gene calls are TRBV19 and TRBJ2-7; TCRdb's D call, TRBD1, is unchecked because there is no DNA. Looked up from germline, CDR1 is LNHDA and CDR2 is SQIVND (reference sequence). This CDR3 region has 14 residues. CDR3 residues: CASSLQGRSYEQYF.

The chain links TRBV27 to TRBJ2-2; TCRdb gives TRBD2 as the D gene, but with no DNA this cannot be confirmed. This CDR3 spans 12 amino acids. Looked up from germline, CDR1 is MNHEY and CDR2 is SMNVEV (reference sequence). The CDR3 sequence: CASLAGSGELFF.

The chain couples TRBV4-1 to TRBJ2-1; the TRBD2 assignment by TCRdb is unverifiable without DNA. The CDR3 loop spans 16 amino acids. Germline loops: CDR1 MGHRA, CDR2 YSYEKL. This chain's CDR3 is CASSTPGLGRGNEQFF.

The chain has TRBV12-3 or TRBV12-4 and TRBJ1-3; TCRdb names TRBD1, which stays unverified in the absence of DNA. This CDR3 contains 16 residues. CDR3 in amino acids: CASSLKAGPRGNTIYF.

The V and J genes are TRBV5-1 and TRBJ2-2; TCRdb selects TRBD1, and the lack of DNA leaves this call unchecked. CDR1 SGHRS and CDR2 YFSETQ come from the germline V gene. CDR3 size: 16 residues. The chain's CDR3 is CASSLEGARNTGELFF.

V and J are TRBV24-1 and TRBJ2-5; TCRdb calls TRBD1, which cannot be checked without DNA. Germline V gene lookup returns CDR1 KGHDR and CDR2 SFDVKD. The CDR3 totals 15 residues. Here the CDR3 reads CATSDIGAYEETQYF.

The chain has TRBV7-2 and TRBJ1-2; the D gene TCRdb calls, TRBD1, cannot be checked with no DNA. CDR3 size: 13 residues. Germline-derived CDR1 and CDR2 are SGHTA and FQGNSA. The CDR3 loop reads CASSSTGPYGYTF. The whole variable domain, filled in from reference TRBV7-2 and TRBJ1-2, reads GAGVSQSPSNKVTEKGKDVELRCDPISGHTALYWYRQSLGQGLEFLIYFQGNSAPDKSGLPSDRFSAERTGGSVSTLTIQRTQQEDSAVYLCASSSTGPYGYTFGSGTRLTVV.

The genes are TRBV7-2 and TRBJ2-1; TCRdb calls TRBD2, which cannot be checked without DNA. CDR3 size: 13 residues. The germline V gene encodes CDR1 SGHTA and CDR2 FQGNSA. The CDR3 reads CASERTSVSEQFF.

The rearrangement links TRBV9 to TRBJ2-6; TCRdb indicates TRBD1, and absent DNA this call remains unverified. The CDR3 contains 20 residues. The germline V gene has CDR1 SGDLS and CDR2 YYNGEE. This chain's CDR3 is CASSVRQHPKQRSGANVLTF.

This chain links TRBV10-3 with TRBJ2-7; TCRdb gives TRBD1 as the D gene, but with no DNA this cannot be confirmed. Germline lookup yields CDR1 ENHRY and CDR2 SYGVKD. The CDR3 contains 14 residues. The CDR3 is CAISDGGGWSEQYF.

The CDR3: CASRSDDMAVSTDTQYF. This chain joins TRBV12-3 or TRBV12-4 and TRBJ2-3. The CDR3 has 17 residues.

The rearrangement uses TRBV5-1 and TRBJ2-5. Germline lookup yields CDR1 SGHRS and CDR2 YFSETQ. CDR3 size: 13 residues. The CDR3 reads CASSLIVRETQYF.

The V and J genes are TRBV3-1 and TRBJ1-1. The CDR3 length is 15 residues. CDR1 and CDR2 from the germline V gene are LGHDT and YNNKEL (reference sequence). This chain's CDR3 is CASSQEVQGPRIAFF.

This chain links TRBV12-3 or TRBV12-4 with TRBJ1-1; without DNA, the TCRdb call of TRBD1 cannot be checked. The CDR3 runs to 14 residues. The CDR3 spells CASSRGPMNTEAFF.

This chain uses TRBV10-2 with TRBJ1-1. The CDR3 totals 13 residues. Germline CDR1 WSHSY, CDR2 SAAADI. CDR3: CATKGLTNTEAFF.

The chain links TRBV4-2 to TRBJ2-7. The CDR3 extends over 14 amino acids. Germline CDR1 and CDR2: LGHNA and YNFKEQ. The CDR3 protein is CASSQALSSYEQYF.

The rearrangement uses TRBV7-2 and TRBJ2-3; TCRdb lists TRBD1, though no DNA is available to test this call. Germline V CDR1 and CDR2: SGHTA, FQGNSA. The CDR3 covers 14 residues. CDR3 region: CASSLAVSGGAQYF. The full variable domain, completed using reference TRBV7-2 and TRBJ2-3, is GAGVSQSPSNKVTEKGKDVELRCDPISGHTALYWYRQSLGQGLEFLIYFQGNSAPDKSGLPSDRFSAERTGGSVSTLTIQRTQQEDSAVYLCASSLAVSGGAQYFGPGTRLTVL.

The chain is built from TRBV20-1 and TRBJ2-3. Germline-derived CDR1 and CDR2 are DFQATT and SNEGSKA (reference sequence). The CDR3 extends over 15 amino acids. This chain's CDR3 is CSAKIAGLATDTQYF.

V is TRBV7-2 and J is TRBJ2-1. Per germline, CDR1 SGHTA and CDR2 FQGNSA. The CDR3 has 15 amino acids. The CDR3 region is CASSEGYSSYNEQFF.

This rearrangement joins TRBV27 to TRBJ2-1; TCRdb returns TRBD1, unconfirmable since there is no DNA. CDR1 is MNHEY, CDR2 SMNVEV, per germline (reference sequence). The CDR3 spans 15 residues. The CDR3 spells CASSLRDEAYNEQFF.